The present T cell receptor (beta chain) was sequenced within a study of CD8+ T cells in alopecia areata. Study summary: Oral tofacitinib, 5 to 10 mg twice daily, was given in an open-label trial. Study observations and caveats: Normal scalp had lower clonality than lesional scalp, with alopecia totalis/universalis lesions showing this most strongly.

V lost 1 base to trimming and J lost 6 bases; unmatched junction nucleotides: 6. This CDR3 is 14 amino acids long. Germline CDR1 is SQVTM and CDR2 is ANQGSEA. Sampling of alopecia areata patients yielded lesional scalp punch biopsies as well as peripheral blood. The researchers isolated CD4+ and CD8+ T cells from PBMCs by sorting. cDNA prepared by RNA extraction and subsequent reverse transcription served as the template for sequencing. TCRdb keeps only in-frame clones here, not all; method: immunoSEQ multiplex PCR. In the table there are some 110,000 clones, about two fifths of which are singletons. Only a few counts were recorded for this clone. Its matching antigen is unknown.

This TCR derives from a human donor with alopecia areata. The rearrangement links TRBV29-1 to TRBJ1-1; 9 nucleotides line up with TRBD1. Sequenced: CD4+ T cells sorted from blood. The CDR3 DNA reads as TGCAGCGTTGAAGGCCCGGGACAGGGTTCTGAAGCTTTCTTT. It encodes CSVEGPGQGSEAFF. Filled out from reference TRBV29-1 and TRBJ1-1, the complete variable domain reads SAVISQKPSRDICQRGTSLTIQCQVDSQVTMMFWYRQQPGQSLTLIATANQGSEATYESGFVIDKFPISRPNLTFSTLTVSNMSPEDSSIYLCSVEGPGQGSEAFFGQGTRLTVV.